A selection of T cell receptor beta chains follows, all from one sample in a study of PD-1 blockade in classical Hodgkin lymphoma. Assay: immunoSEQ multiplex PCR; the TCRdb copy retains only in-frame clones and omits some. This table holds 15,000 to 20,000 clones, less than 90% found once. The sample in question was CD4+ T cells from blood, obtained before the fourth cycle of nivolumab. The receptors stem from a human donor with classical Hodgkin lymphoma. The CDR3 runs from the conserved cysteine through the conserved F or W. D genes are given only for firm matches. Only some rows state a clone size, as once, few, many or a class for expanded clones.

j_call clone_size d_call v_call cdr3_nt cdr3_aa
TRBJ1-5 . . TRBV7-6 TGTGCCAGCAGCTTATTCGGGGGGGCGCAGCCCCAGCATTTT CASSLFGGAQPQHF
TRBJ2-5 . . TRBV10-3 TGTGCCATCAGTCCGGGACAAAAGACCCAGTACTTC CAISPGQKTQYF
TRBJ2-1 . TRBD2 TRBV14 TGTGCCAGCAGCCGGGCCAGCGGGATATACAATGAGCAGTTCTTC CASSRASGIYNEQFF
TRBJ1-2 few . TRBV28 TGTGCCAGCAGTTCCGCCGGTTTGGGGGATTATGGCTACACCTTC CASSSAGLGDYGYTF
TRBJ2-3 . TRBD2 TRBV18 TGTGCCAGCTCCCCGGGACTAGCGGGAGGCACAGATACGCAGTATTTT CASSPGLAGGTDTQYF
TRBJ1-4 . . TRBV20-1 TGCAGTGCTACCGGGAGTGAAAAACTGTTTTTT CSATGSEKLFF
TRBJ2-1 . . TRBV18 TGTGCCAGCTCACCACCTATCGAGAATGAGCAGTTCTTC CASSPPIENEQFF
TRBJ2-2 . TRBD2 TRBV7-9 TGTGCCAGCAGCTACGGACTAGCGGGATCCGGGGAGCTGTTTTTT CASSYGLAGSGELFF
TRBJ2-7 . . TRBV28 TGTGCCAGCAGTTTAGGGGGGAGCTCCTACGAGCAGTACTTC CASSLGGSSYEQYF
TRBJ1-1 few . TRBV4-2 TGTGCCAGCAGCCAAGACACGAACACTGAAGCTTTCTTT CASSQDTNTEAFF
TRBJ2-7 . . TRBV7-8 TGTGCCAGCAGCTTAGCGGTTGAGAGCTCCTACGAGCAGTACTTC CASSLAVESSYEQYF
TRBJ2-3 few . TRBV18 TGTGCCAGCTCACTGATTGGTGGGGAAGATACGCAGTATTTT CASSLIGGEDTQYF
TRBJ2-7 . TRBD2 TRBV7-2 TGTGCCAGCAGCTTATCTAGCGGGAACTACGAGCAGTACTTC CASSLSSGNYEQYF
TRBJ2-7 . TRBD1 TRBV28 TGTGCCAGCAGTTTGGGACAGCCTAGACACGAGCAGTACTTC CASSLGQPRHEQYF
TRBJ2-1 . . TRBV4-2 TGTGCCAGCAGCCAAGGACTAGACTCCTACAATGAGCAGTTCTTC CASSQGLDSYNEQFF
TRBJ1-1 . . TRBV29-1 TGCAGCGTTGCCCGGAACACTGAAGCTTTCTTT CSVARNTEAFF
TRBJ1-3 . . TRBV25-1 TGTGCCAGCAGTGATTTGGAAATAGGGCTCTCTGGAAACACCATATATTTT CASSDLEIGLSGNTIYF
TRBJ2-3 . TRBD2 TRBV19 TGTGCCAGTAGTCATTCCCCACTAGCGACAGATACGCAGTATTTT CASSHSPLATDTQYF
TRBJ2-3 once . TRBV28 TGTGCCAGCAGTCGTCCGCAGGGAAGGGTAGATACGCAGTATTTT CASSRPQGRVDTQYF
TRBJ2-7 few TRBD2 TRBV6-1 TGTGCCAGCAGTGAAAGAGAGGGAGGGTACGAGCAGTACTTC CASSEREGGYEQYF
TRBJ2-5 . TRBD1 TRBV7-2 TGTGCCAGCAGCTCCGGACAGGGGGCGCGGGAGACCCAGTACTTC CASSSGQGARETQYF
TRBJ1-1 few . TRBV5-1 TGCGCCAGCAGCTTGAACGGTGGGACAACGGCTTTCTTT CASSLNGGTTAFF
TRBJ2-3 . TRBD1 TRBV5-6 TGTGCCAGCAGCTTGGGGACAGGGGGGACAGATACGCAGTATTTT CASSLGTGGTDTQYF
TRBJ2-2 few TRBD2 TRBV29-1 TGCAGCGCAACTAGCGGTGGTACCGGGGAGCTGTTTTTT CSATSGGTGELFF
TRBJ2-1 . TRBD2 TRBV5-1 TGCGCCAGCAGCTGGACCGGGACTAGCGGGTGGGACCGTTACAATGAGCAGTTCTTC CASSWTGTSGWDRYNEQFF
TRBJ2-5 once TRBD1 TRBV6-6 TGTGCCAGCAGTTACCGGACAGGGGGTGAGACCCAGTACTTC CASSYRTGGETQYF
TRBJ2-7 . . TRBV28 TGTGCCACCAAAAGGCACAGCTCCTACGAGCAGTACTTC CATKRHSSYEQYF
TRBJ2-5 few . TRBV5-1 TGCGCCAGCAGCTTGGTGGGGCGTCAAGAGACCCAGTACTTC CASSLVGRQETQYF
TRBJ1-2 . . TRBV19 TGTGCCAGTTCTAGGGTTTATGGCGAAAGCTATGGCTACACCTTC CASSRVYGESYGYTF
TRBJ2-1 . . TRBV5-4 TGTGCCAGCAGCTTGGAACCCGGGACATACAATGAGCAGTTCTTC CASSLEPGTYNEQFF
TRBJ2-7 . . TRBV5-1 TGCGCCAGCAGCTTGGCTCTACTTTCCGAGCAGTACTTC CASSLALLSEQYF
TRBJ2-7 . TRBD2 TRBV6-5 TGTGCCAGCAGTTACCTCGGGCGGGAGCTGGGCGAGCAGTACTTC CASSYLGRELGEQYF
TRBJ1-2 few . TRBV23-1 TGCGCCAGCAGTCGCCCCCCTCAACGGACTCCTTATGGCTACACCTTC CASSRPPQRTPYGYTF
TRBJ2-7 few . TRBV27 TGTGCCAGCAGCCCAAACTCCCGGACAGCGCTCTACGAGCAGTACTTC CASSPNSRTALYEQYF
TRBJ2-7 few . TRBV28 TGTGCCGTGGAGGGGACTCCGACCTACGAGCAGTACTTC CAVEGTPTYEQYF
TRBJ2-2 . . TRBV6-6 TGTGCCAGCAGTTACTCTGGGCAGGGGAACACCGGGGAGCTGTTTTTT CASSYSGQGNTGELFF
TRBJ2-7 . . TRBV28 TGTGCCATACAGGGCCCCCCTCCTCGGCAGTACTTC CAIQGPPPRQYF
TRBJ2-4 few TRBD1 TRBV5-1 TGCGCCAGCAGCCAACAGGGGACCATTCAGTACTTC CASSQQGTIQYF
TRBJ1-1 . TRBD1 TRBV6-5 TGTGCCAGCAGCCGACAGGGCTACACTGAAGCTTTCTTT CASSRQGYTEAFF
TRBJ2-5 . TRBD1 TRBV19 TGTGCCAGTAGTTCAGGGGGCGCAAAGACCCAGTACTTC CASSSGGAKTQYF
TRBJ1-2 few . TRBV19 TGTGCCAGTAGTTTCCGGGACGGGAACTATGGCTACACCTTC CASSFRDGNYGYTF
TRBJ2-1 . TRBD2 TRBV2 TGTGCCAGCAGAGATAAACCGGGACTACCTTACAATGAGCAGTTCTTC CASRDKPGLPYNEQFF
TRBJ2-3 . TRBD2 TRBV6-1 TGTGCCAGCAGTGAAAGCGGGAGGCCCGGGACGCAGTATTTT CASSESGRPGTQYF
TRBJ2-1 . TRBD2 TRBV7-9 TGTGCCAGCAGCTTAGCCAAAGCGGGAGGGCCGACTGGGGAGCAGTTCTTC CASSLAKAGGPTGEQFF
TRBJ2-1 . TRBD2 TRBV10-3 TGTGCCATCAGGACTGATAAGAGCGGGAGTTTAAATGAGCAGTTCTTC CAIRTDKSGSLNEQFF
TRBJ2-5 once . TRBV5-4 TGTGCCAGCAGCTCCGACCACCTACAAGAGACCCAGTACTTC CASSSDHLQETQYF
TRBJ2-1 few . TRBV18 TGTGCCAGCTCAGGGGGTTATTCCTACAATGAGCAGTTCTTC CASSGGYSYNEQFF
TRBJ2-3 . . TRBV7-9 TGTGCCAGCAGCTTCGGCGATACGCAGTATTTT CASSFGDTQYF
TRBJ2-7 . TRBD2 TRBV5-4 TGTGCCAGCAGCCGCCCCCCGACGGGAGGGCCGGCCGAGCAGTACTTC CASSRPPTGGPAEQYF
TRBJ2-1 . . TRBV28 TGTGCCAGCAGCCTATATTTAGCGGTAATTTACAATGAGCAGTTCTTC CASSLYLAVIYNEQFF
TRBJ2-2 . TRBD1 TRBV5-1 TGCGCCAGCAGAAACTCCGGGACAGCTAACACCGGGGAGCTGTTTTTT CASRNSGTANTGELFF
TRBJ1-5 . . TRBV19 TGTGCCAGTAGAGGGAACATAAATCAGCCCCAGCATTTT CASRGNINQPQHF
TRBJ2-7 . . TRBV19 TGTGCCAGTAGTATGGGCTACGAGCAGTACTTC CASSMGYEQYF